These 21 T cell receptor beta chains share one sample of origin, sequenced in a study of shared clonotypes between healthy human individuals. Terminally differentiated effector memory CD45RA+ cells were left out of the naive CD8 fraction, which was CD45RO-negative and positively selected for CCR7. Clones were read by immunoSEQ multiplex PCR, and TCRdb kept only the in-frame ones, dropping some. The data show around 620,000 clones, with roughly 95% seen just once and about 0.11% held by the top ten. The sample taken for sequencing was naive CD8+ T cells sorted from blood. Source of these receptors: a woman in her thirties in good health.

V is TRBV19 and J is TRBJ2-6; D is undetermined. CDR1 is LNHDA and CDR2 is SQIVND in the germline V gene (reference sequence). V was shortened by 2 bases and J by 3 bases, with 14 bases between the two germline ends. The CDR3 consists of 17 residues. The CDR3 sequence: CASSIRAEPIGANVLTF. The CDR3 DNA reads TGTGCCAGTAGTATAAGGGCTGAACCGATTGGGGCCAACGTCCTGACTTTC.

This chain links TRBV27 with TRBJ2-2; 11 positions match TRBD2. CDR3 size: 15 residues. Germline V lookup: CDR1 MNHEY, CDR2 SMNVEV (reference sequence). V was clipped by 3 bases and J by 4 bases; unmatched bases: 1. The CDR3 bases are TGTGCCAGCAGTTTGGGGACTAGCGGCACCGGGGAGCTGTTTTTT. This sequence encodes CASSLGTSGTGELFF.

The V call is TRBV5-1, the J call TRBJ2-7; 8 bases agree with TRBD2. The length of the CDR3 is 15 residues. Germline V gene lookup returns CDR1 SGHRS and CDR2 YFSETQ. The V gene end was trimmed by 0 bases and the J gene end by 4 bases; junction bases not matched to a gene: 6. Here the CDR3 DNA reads TGCGCCAGCAGCTTGGCCAACGGGAGGGTTTACGAGCAGTACTTC. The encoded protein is CASSLANGRVYEQYF.

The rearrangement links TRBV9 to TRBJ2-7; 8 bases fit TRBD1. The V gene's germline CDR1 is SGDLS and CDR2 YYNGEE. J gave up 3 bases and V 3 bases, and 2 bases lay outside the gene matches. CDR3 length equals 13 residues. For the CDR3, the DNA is TGTGCCAGCAGCGACGGACAGGGCTACGAGCAGTACTTC. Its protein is CASSDGQGYEQYF.

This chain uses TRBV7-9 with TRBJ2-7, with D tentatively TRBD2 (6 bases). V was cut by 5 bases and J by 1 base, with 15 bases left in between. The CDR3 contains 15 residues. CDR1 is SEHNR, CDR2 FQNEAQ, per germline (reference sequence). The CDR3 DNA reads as TGTGCCAGCAGCACGGGACTTTTGGGGTCCTACGAGCAGTACTTC. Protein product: CASSTGLLGSYEQYF.

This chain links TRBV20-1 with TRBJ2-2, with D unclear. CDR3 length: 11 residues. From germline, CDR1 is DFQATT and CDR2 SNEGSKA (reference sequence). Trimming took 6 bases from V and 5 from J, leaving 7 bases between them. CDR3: CSARRTGELFF. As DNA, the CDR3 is TGCAGTGCCCGAAGGACCGGGGAGCTGTTTTTT.

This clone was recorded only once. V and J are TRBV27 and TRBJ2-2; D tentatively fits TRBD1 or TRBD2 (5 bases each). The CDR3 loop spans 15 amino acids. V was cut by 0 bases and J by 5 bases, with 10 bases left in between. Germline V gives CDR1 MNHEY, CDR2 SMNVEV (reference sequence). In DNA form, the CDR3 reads TGTGCCAGCAGTTTATCCCCCGGGACGACCGGGGAGCTGTTTTTT. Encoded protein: CASSLSPGTTGELFF.

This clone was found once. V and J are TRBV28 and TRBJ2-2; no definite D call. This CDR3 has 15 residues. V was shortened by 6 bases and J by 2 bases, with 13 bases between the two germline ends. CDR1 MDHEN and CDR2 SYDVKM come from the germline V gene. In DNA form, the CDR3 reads TGTGCCAGCAGCTCGTTAGGTTTTAACACCGGGGAGCTGTTTTTT. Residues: CASSSLGFNTGELFF.

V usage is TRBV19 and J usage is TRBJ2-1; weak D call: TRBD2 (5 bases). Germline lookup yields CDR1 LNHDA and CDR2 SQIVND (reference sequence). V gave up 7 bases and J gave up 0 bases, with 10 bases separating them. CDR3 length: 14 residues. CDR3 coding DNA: TGTGCCAGTAAAGAGGGTATCTCCTACAATGAGCAGTTCTTC. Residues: CASKEGISYNEQFF.

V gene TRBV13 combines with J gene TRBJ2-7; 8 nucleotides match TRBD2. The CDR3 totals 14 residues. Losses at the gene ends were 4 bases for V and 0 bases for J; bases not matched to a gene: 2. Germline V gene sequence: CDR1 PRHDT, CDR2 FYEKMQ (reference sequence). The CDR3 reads CASSSSGPSYEQYF. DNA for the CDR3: TGTGCCAGCAGCTCTAGCGGGCCCTCCTACGAGCAGTACTTC.

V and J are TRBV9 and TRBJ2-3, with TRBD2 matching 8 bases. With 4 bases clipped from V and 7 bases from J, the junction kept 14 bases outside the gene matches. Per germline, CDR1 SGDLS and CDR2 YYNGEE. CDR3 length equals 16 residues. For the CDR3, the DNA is TGTGCCAGCAGCCCAGATAGCGGGGCCCTCATGTATACGCAGTATTTT. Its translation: CASSPDSGALMYTQYF.

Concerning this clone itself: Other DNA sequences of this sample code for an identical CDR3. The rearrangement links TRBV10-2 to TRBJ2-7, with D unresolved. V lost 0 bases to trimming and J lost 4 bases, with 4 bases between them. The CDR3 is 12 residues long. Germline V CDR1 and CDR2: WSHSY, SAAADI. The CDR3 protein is CASSESGYEQYF. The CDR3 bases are TGCGCCAGCAGTGAGTCTGGATACGAGCAGTACTTC.

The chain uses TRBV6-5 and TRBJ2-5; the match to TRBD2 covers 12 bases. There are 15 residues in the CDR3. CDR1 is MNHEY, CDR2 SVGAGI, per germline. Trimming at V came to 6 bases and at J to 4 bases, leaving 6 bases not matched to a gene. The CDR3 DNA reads TGTGCCAGCAGACTACTAGCGGGAGGTTCAGAGACCCAGTACTTC. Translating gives CASRLLAGGSETQYF.

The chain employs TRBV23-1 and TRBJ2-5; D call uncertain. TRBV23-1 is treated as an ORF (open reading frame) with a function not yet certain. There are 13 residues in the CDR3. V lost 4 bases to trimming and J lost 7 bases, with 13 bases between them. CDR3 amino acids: CASSRILRRTQYF. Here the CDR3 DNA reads TGCGCCAGCAGTCGCATCCTAAGGCGGACCCAGTACTTC.

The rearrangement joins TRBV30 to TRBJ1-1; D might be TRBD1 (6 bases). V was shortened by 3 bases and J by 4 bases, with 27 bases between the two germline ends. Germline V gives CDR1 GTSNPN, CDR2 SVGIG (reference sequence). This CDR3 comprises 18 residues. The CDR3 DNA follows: TGTGCCTGGAGCGGAGGCACAGGGAAATTTTTTCATGGCACTGAAGCTTTCTTT. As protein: CAWSGGTGKFFHGTEAFF.

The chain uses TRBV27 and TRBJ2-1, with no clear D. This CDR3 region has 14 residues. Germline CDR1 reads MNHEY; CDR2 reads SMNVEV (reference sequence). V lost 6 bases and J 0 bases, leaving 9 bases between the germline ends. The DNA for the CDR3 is TGTGCCAGCAGGAGTGATAGCTCCTACAATGAGCAGTTCTTC. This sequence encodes CASRSDSSYNEQFF.

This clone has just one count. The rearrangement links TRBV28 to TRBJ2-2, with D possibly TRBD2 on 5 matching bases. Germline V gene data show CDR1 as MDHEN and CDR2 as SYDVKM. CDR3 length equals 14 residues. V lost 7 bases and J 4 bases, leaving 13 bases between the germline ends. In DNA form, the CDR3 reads TGTGCCAGCAACCCCTTTGGGAGCACCGGGGAGCTGTTTTTT. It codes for CASNPFGSTGELFF.

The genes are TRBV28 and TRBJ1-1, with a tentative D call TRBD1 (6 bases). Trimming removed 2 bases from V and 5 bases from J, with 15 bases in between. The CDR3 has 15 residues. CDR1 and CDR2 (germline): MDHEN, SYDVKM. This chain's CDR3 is CASSLPGGGWTEAFF. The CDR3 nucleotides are TGTGCCAGCAGTTTACCGGGAGGGGGATGGACTGAAGCTTTCTTT.

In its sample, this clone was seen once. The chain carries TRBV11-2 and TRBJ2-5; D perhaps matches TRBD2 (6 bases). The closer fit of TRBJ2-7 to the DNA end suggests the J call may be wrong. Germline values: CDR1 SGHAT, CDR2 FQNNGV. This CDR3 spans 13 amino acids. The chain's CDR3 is CASSRGGSYEQYF. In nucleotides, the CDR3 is TGTGCCAGCAGCCGGGGAGGCTCCTACGAGCAGTACTTC.

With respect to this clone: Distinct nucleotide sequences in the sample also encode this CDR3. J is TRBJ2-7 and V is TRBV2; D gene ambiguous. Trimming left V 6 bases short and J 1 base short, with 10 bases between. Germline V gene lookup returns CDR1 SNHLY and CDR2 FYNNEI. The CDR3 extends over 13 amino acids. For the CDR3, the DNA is TGTGCCAGCAGCGGACGGGTATCCTACGAGCAGTACTTC. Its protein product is CASSGRVSYEQYF. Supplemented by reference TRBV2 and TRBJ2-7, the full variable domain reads EPEVTQTPSHQVTQMGQEVILRCVPISNHLYFYWYRQILGQKVEFLVSFYNNEISEKSEIFDDQFSVERPDGSNFTLKIRSTKLEDSAMYFCASSGRVSYEQYFGPGTRLTVT.

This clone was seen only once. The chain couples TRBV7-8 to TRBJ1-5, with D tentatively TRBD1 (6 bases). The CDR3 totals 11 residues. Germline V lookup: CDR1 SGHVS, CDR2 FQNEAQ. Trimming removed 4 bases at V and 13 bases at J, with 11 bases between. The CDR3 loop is CASSSGASQHF. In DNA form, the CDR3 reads TGTGCCAGCAGCTCAGGGGCCTCGCAGCATTTT.